This T cell receptor beta chain was sequenced during a study of cytomegalovirus exposure and HLA in healthy donors. Study-wide points: By HLA locus, TCR association rates varied in a later analysis, with DRB1 showing the most and HLA-C the fewest. Published work reported that the classifier diagnosed cytomegalovirus status with high specificity and sensitivity.

This clone was recorded many times. Its antigen is undetermined. The germline V and J ends were trimmed by 6 bases and 10 bases, with 7 bases remaining between them. This CDR3 spans 10 amino acids. CDR1 and CDR2 from the germline V gene are LNHDA and SQIVND (reference sequence). 13 Jbeta primers and 60 Vbeta primers were used for the PCR. TCRdb's table, derived via immunoSEQ multiplex PCR, lists solely in-frame clones and lacks some. The sample lists more than 200,000 clones; roughly 80% were seen once. The sequence was obtained from a girl aged 5-17 years in good health and CMV-seronegative. Sequenced: PBMCs. V is TRBV19 and J is TRBJ2-4, with D uncertain. The CDR3 region has the DNA TGTGCCAGTAGCGCAGGTATTCAGTACTTC. This codes for CASSAGIQYF. Variable domain in full (rest from reference TRBV19 and TRBJ2-4): DGGITQSPKYLFRKEGQNVTLSCEQNLNHDAMYWYRQDPGQGLRLIYYSQIVNDFQKGDIAEGYSVSREKKESFPLTVTSAQKNPTAFYLCASSAGIQYFGAGTRLSVL.